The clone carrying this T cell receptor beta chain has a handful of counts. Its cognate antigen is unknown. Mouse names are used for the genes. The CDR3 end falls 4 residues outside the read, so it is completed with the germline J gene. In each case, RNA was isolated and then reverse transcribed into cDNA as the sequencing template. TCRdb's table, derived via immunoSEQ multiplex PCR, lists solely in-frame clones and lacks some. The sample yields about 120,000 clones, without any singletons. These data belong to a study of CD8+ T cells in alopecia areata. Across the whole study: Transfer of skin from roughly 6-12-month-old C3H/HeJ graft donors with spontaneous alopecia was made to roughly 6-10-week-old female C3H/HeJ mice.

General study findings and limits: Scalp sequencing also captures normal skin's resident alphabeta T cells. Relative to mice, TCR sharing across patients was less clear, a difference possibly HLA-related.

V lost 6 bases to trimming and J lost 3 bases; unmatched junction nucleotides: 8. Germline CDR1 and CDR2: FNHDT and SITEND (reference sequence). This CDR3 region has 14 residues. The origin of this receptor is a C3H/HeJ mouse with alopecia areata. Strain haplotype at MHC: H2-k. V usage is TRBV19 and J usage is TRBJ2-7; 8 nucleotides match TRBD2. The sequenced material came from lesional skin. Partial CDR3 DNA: TGTGCCAGCACCCGAAGGCTGGGGGGCTAT. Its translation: CASTRRLGGY. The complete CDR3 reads CASTRRLGGYEQYF.